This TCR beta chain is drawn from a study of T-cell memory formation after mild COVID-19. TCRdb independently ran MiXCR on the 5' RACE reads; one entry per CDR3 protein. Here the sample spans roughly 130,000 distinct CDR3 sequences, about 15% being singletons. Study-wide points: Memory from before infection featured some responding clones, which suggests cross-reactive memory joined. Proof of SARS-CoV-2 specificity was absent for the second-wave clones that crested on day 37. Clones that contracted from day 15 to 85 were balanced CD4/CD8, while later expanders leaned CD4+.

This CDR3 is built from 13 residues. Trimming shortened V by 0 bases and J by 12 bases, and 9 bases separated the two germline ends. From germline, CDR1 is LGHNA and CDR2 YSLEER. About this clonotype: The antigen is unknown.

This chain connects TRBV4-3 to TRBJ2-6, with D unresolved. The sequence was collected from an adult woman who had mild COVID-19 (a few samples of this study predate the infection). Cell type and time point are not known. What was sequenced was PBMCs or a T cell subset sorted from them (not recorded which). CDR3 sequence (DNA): TGCGCCAGCAGCCAAGAAAGAGTCGCCGTCCTGACTTTC. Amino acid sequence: CASSQERVAVLTF.